A single sample is the source of the 2 T cell receptor beta chains below, sequenced in a study of human versus mouse CDR3 diversity and MHC coevolution. Only in-frame clones appear in the TCRdb table, and some are missing; sequencing was by immunoSEQ multiplex PCR. Found here are 50,000 to 70,000 clones, about 94% of them singletons; the top ten hold approximately 20%. The material sequenced was naive CD4+ T cells from blood. Subset in this sample: CD45RO-negative CD62L-positive naive CD4 T cells. All receptors derive from a person in their sixties or seventies in good health.

This clone was detected only a few times. The chain recombines TRBV6-4 with TRBJ1-2; weak D call: TRBD1 (5 bases). This CDR3 has 14 residues. Germline V gene sequence: CDR1 MRHNA, CDR2 SNTAGT. Deletions cut 4 bases from V and 4 bases from J, with 13 bases between. For the CDR3, the DNA is TGTGCCAGCAGTGTAGAGGCGGGGCCCTATGGCTACACCTTC. Amino acid sequence: CASSVEAGPYGYTF.

V and J are TRBV9 and TRBJ2-1; 13 bases map to TRBD2. The CDR3 is 14 amino acids. Germline assignment: CDR1 SGDLS and CDR2 YYNGEE. The ends lost 3 bases at V and 13 bases at J; junction bases unmatched: 7. The CDR3 region has the DNA TGTGCCAGCAGCGGGGGGACTAGCGGGACGCGACAGTTCTTC. This codes for CASSGGTSGTRQFF.